This TCR beta chain was captured by sequencing in a study of T cells in Graves' hyperthyroidism and ophthalmopathy. TCR beta CDR3 sequences were amplified from RNA transcripts. TCR CDR3 underwent first-round RT-PCR with the HTBI primer set. TCRdb re-derived calls from the multiplex PCR reads in MiXCR, one entry per CDR3 protein. This sample yields hundreds of thousands of distinct CDR3 sequences, of which around 39% are seen a single time; 7% to 10% belongs to the top ten. This clonotype was counted between two and nine times. The sequence was collected from a man between 18 and 29 years old with Graves' hyperthyroidism. The sample comprised blood.

CDR3 sequence reads: CASGSRVRTLNTEAFF. CDR3 DNA: TGTGCCAGTGGGAGTAGGGTCCGTACGTTGAACACTGAAGCTTTCTTT. The chain couples TRBV19 to TRBJ1-1; D is ambiguous. V was trimmed by 8 bases and J by 0 bases, leaving 19 bases between them. Germline V gene sequence: CDR1 LNHDA, CDR2 SQIVND (reference sequence). The CDR3 runs to 16 residues.